The 32 T cell receptor beta chains in this list originate from one sample, sequenced in a study of blood T cell repertoires in COVID-19. The table came from immunoSEQ multiplex PCR; TCRdb's copy has only in-frame clones and leaves some out. This sample yields 200,000 to 250,000 clones, of which 80% are seen a single time; over 7% belongs to the top ten. Sequenced input: peripheral blood. The receptors come from a woman in her 70s with acute or convalescent COVID-19.

The chain employs TRBV9 and TRBJ2-3; TRBD2 might be the D (6 bases). Deletions cut 2 bases from V and 6 bases from J, with 10 bases between. The CDR3 length is 13 residues. Germline CDR1 reads SGDLS; CDR2 reads YYNGEE. CDR3 in amino acids: CASSVQAGDTQYF. The CDR3 DNA reads TGTGCCAGCAGCGTCCAGGCGGGGGATACGCAGTATTTT.

This clone was seen just once. The chain carries TRBV2 and TRBJ2-7; 9 bases agree with TRBD1. Trimming cost V 7 bases and J 3 bases; bases outside gene matches: 10. CDR1 is SNHLY and CDR2 is FYNNEI in the germline V gene. The CDR3 totals 15 residues. CDR3 residues: CASKAGTGSDYEQYF. The CDR3 DNA reads as TGTGCCAGCAAAGCCGGGACAGGGAGCGACTACGAGCAGTACTTC.

This chain uses TRBV20-1 with TRBJ2-7; a possible D gene is TRBD2 (6 bases). The CDR3 is 11 amino acids. Germline CDR1 is DFQATT and CDR2 is SNEGSKA (reference sequence). V was clipped by 6 bases and J by 10 bases, with 16 bases between them. CDR3 residues: CSAGGSNTQYF. In DNA, the CDR3 is TGCAGTGCGGGGGGTAGCAATACACAGTACTTC.

This chain connects TRBV7-2 to TRBJ1-1; 7 bases fit TRBD1. Germline values: CDR1 SGHTA, CDR2 FQGNSA. V lost 5 bases, J lost 0 bases, and 18 bases stayed unmatched. The CDR3 spans 19 residues. CDR3 sequence: CASSRVGTGAINLNTEAFF. The DNA of the CDR3 is TGTGCCAGCAGCCGGGTCGGAACAGGGGCCATTAATTTGAACACTGAAGCTTTCTTT.

The chain uses TRBV6-2 or TRBV6-3 and TRBJ2-1, with D possibly TRBD2 on 5 matching bases. V was cut by 5 bases and J by 2 bases, with 10 bases left in between. From germline, CDR1 is MNHEY and CDR2 SVGEGT. The CDR3 runs 14 residues. The CDR3 is CASSATGTYNEQFF. For the CDR3, the DNA is TGTGCCAGCAGTGCCACCGGGACCTACAATGAGCAGTTCTTC.

V is TRBV27 and J is TRBJ2-1, with D possibly matching TRBD2 (5 bases). Germline V CDR1 and CDR2: MNHEY, SMNVEV (reference sequence). Trimming left V 5 bases short and J 6 bases short, with 11 bases between. CDR3 size: 13 residues. CDR3 DNA: TGTGCCAGCAGTCTCCCCCGGGGCAATGAGCAGTTCTTC. Amino acid sequence: CASSLPRGNEQFF.

This clone was detected only once. CDR3 nucleotide sequence: TGTGCCAGCAGCTCGACAGGGGGCGCGACAGATACGCAGTATTTT. Protein product: CASSSTGGATDTQYF. This chain connects TRBV5-4 to TRBJ2-3; 10 bases agree with TRBD1. Germline CDR1 reads SGHNT; CDR2 reads YYREEE (reference sequence). CDR3 length equals 15 residues. Germline trimming cut 3 bases from V and 3 bases from J; bases unmatched to any gene: 4.

The chain couples TRBV5-8 to TRBJ2-7, with TRBD1 as a possible D gene (5 bases). V was pared by 2 bases and J by 0 bases, with 6 bases between. CDR3 size: 13 residues. CDR1 SGHTS and CDR2 YDEGEE come from the germline V gene. The CDR3 is CASSFTGSYEQYF. The CDR3 DNA follows: TGTGCCAGCAGCTTCACAGGCTCCTACGAGCAGTACTTC.

Here the CDR3 DNA reads TGTGCCAGCAGCTTAGCGCTCTTTGTCGGGTCCAACGAGCAGTACTTC. This gives the protein CASSLALFVGSNEQYF. The rearrangement links TRBV7-2 to TRBJ2-7; D ambiguous. In germline, CDR1 is SGHTA, CDR2 FQGNSA. The CDR3 consists of 16 residues. Between the trimmed V and J ends, which lost 0 bases and 5 bases, there was a span of 17 bases.

The chain is built from TRBV6-1 and TRBJ2-6; TRBD1 agrees at 7 bases. Germline loops: CDR1 MNHNS, CDR2 SASEGT. The trim removed 4 bases at V and 4 bases at J, leaving 7 bases unmatched. This CDR3 spans 16 amino acids. CDR3 loop: CASSASTGPGANVLTF. DNA of the CDR3: TGTGCCAGCAGTGCCTCGACAGGGCCCGGGGCCAACGTCCTGACTTTC.

V gene TRBV14 combines with J gene TRBJ2-5; D is possibly TRBD2 (6 bases). The CDR3 has 17 amino acids. The germline V and J ends were trimmed by 4 bases and 5 bases, with 23 bases remaining between them. Germline CDR1 is SGHDN and CDR2 is FVKESK. The CDR3 here is CASSPITGTEAGETQYF. The CDR3 nucleotides read TGTGCCAGCAGCCCTATAACCGGGACTGAAGCCGGGGAGACCCAGTACTTC.

The chain has TRBV12-3 or TRBV12-4 and TRBJ1-2; TRBD1 agrees at 7 bases. V shed 6 bases, J shed 4 bases, and the junction held 5 bases outside the gene matches. CDR3 length: 13 amino acids. CDR3: CASSGDSPYGYTF. In DNA form, the CDR3 reads TGTGCCAGCAGCGGGGACAGTCCCTATGGCTACACCTTC.

The chain is built from TRBV10-3 and TRBJ1-2; D is possibly TRBD1 (5 bases). The CDR3 consists of 13 residues. CDR1 is ENHRY and CDR2 is SYGVKD in the germline V gene. V gave up 6 bases and J gave up 6 bases, with 14 bases separating them. For the CDR3, the DNA is TGTGCCATCAGCGGGGGGTGGTATAATGGCTACACCTTC. This gives the protein CAISGGWYNGYTF.

The chain uses TRBV20-1 and TRBJ2-1; TRBD1 aligns across 8 bases. The ends lost 3 bases at V and 9 bases at J; junction bases unmatched: 10. Germline V lookup: CDR1 DFQATT, CDR2 SNEGSKA (reference sequence). This CDR3 region has 14 residues. CDR3 residues: CSASYMQGAGEQFF. The CDR3 DNA is TGCAGTGCTAGTTATATGCAGGGGGCAGGTGAGCAGTTCTTC.

The DNA for the CDR3 is TGTGCCAGCAGCCAAGGGACCGGCGGGGAGACCCAGTACTTC. Protein product: CASSQGTGGETQYF. This chain links TRBV3-1 (or the pseudogene TRBV3-2) with TRBJ2-5; TRBD2 is a possible D gene (5 bases). With 1 base removed from V and 5 bases from J, the gap between germline ends came to 11 bases. The germline V gene encodes CDR1 LGHDT and CDR2 YNNKEL (reference sequence). This CDR3 spans 14 amino acids.

This chain uses TRBV6-2 or TRBV6-3 with TRBJ2-5; D remains unclear. The germline CDR1 and CDR2 sequences are MNHEY and SVGEGT. CDR3 length: 18 residues. V was shortened by 0 bases and J by 1 base, with 18 bases between the two germline ends. DNA of the CDR3: TGTGCCAGCAGTTACTCGAATATAGTCTCGAGCCCCCAAGAGACCCAGTACTTC. This sequence encodes CASSYSNIVSSPQETQYF.

With regard to this clone: The same CDR3 also results from other DNA sequences found in this sample. The chain's CDR3 is CASSLRLAGSTDTQYF. CDR3 DNA sequence: TGCGCCAGCAGCTTAAGACTAGCGGGGTCCACAGATACGCAGTATTTT. V usage is TRBV5-1 and J usage is TRBJ2-3; 11 bases fit TRBD2. CDR1 SGHRS and CDR2 YFSETQ come from the germline V gene. The length of the CDR3 is 16 residues. Trimming at V came to 2 bases and at J to 2 bases, leaving 4 bases not matched to a gene.

The CDR3 sequence is CATSAGGDGYTF. The CDR3 DNA sequence: TGTGCCACCAGCGCCGGAGGAGATGGCTACACCTTC. The chain joins TRBV24-1 to TRBJ1-2; D gene ambiguous. In germline, CDR1 is KGHDR, CDR2 SFDVKD. Trimming removed 7 bases at V and 6 bases at J, with 11 bases between. This CDR3 is built from 12 residues.

The chain carries TRBV27 and TRBJ2-7; 11 bases map to TRBD1. Trimming took 5 bases from V and 7 from J; bases not matched to a gene: 7. This CDR3 is built from 14 residues. In germline, CDR1 is MNHEY, CDR2 SMNVEV (reference sequence). The CDR3 DNA follows: TGTGCCAGCAGTCTCCGGGACAGGGGGGGGGAGCAGTACTTC. Translation gives CASSLRDRGGEQYF.

This rearrangement joins TRBV23-1 to TRBJ1-5, with TRBD1 as a possible D gene (6 bases). TRBV23-1 has ORF status, its function being uncertain. Trimming cost V 6 bases and J 0 bases, with 9 bases left between them. This CDR3 spans 14 amino acids. The CDR3 region is CASRNRDSNQPQHF. The CDR3 coding sequence is TGCGCCAGCAGGAACAGGGATAGCAATCAGCCCCAGCATTTT.

The J gene is TRBJ1-1, the V gene TRBV5-1, with 10 bases matching TRBD1. The CDR3 is 15 residues long. J gave up 4 bases and V 4 bases, and 7 bases lay outside the gene matches. Germline V gene sequence: CDR1 SGHRS, CDR2 YFSETQ. DNA of the CDR3: TGCGCCAGCAGCACTGGGACAGGGGAAGGCACTGAAGCTTTCTTT. Its translation is CASSTGTGEGTEAFF.

V usage is TRBV5-5 and J usage is TRBJ2-6, with D perhaps matching TRBD2 (7 bases). Trimming removed 0 bases from V and 4 bases from J, with 17 bases in between. This CDR3 is built from 18 residues. CDR1 and CDR2 from the germline V gene are SGHKS and YYEKEE (reference sequence). The CDR3 protein is CASSLVGGPPLGANVLTF. The CDR3 nucleotides are TGTGCCAGCAGCTTGGTCGGGGGGCCCCCTCTCGGGGCCAACGTCCTGACTTTC.

In DNA form, the CDR3 reads TGTGCCAGCAGTGGGTCGCCAGGGGTTGATCAGCCCCAGCATTTT. Protein product: CASSGSPGVDQPQHF. V and J are TRBV5-6 and TRBJ1-5, with D perhaps TRBD1 (6 bases). The CDR3 is 15 residues long. Germline-derived CDR1 and CDR2 are SGHDT and YYEEEE. V dropped 5 bases and J dropped 5 bases, with 17 bases sitting between them.

The rearrangement uses TRBV5-1 and TRBJ2-1; 13 bases map to TRBD2. The CDR3 loop spans 18 amino acids. CDR1 is SGHRS and CDR2 is YFSETQ in the germline V gene. Losses at the gene ends were 0 bases for V and 6 bases for J; bases not matched to a gene: 9. CDR3 loop: CASSLDRMRLAGGNEQFF. The CDR3 DNA sequence: TGCGCCAGCAGCTTGGATCGTATGCGACTAGCGGGGGGCAATGAGCAGTTCTTC.

The chain recombines TRBV4-1 with TRBJ1-2; 7 positions agree with TRBD1. Germline V CDR1 and CDR2: MGHRA, YSYEKL. There are 14 residues in the CDR3. V was pared by 6 bases and J by 5 bases, with 9 bases of the junction left unmatched. The CDR3: CASSQRTGFYGYTF. Here the CDR3 DNA reads TGCGCCAGCAGTCAGCGGACAGGTTTTTATGGCTACACCTTC.

The CDR3 loop is CSASGRQADNSPLHF. The CDR3 nucleotides are TGCAGTGCTAGTGGACGACAGGCGGATAATTCACCCCTCCACTTT. The chain links TRBV20-1 to TRBJ1-6; weak D call: TRBD1 (6 bases). CDR3 length: 15 residues. The V gene lost 3 bases and the J gene lost 5 bases, with 14 bases spanning the gap. Germline V lookup: CDR1 DFQATT, CDR2 SNEGSKA (reference sequence).

This chain connects TRBV9 to TRBJ2-2; 9 nucleotides line up with TRBD1. This CDR3 contains 15 residues. Germline-derived CDR1 and CDR2 are SGDLS and YYNGEE. V was clipped by 1 base and J by 5 bases; unmatched bases: 3. For the CDR3, the DNA is TGTGCCAGCAGCGTATACAGGGGGCATACCGGGGAGCTGTTTTTT. Protein: CASSVYRGHTGELFF.

The chain couples TRBV6-5 to TRBJ2-1, with 12 bases lining up with TRBD2. V was pared by 11 bases and J by 10 bases, with 9 bases of the junction left unmatched. The CDR3 contains 13 residues. Germline V gene data show CDR1 as MNHEY and CDR2 as SVGAGI. CDR3 protein: CASAALAGGEQFF. The CDR3, as DNA: TGTGCCTCAGCCGCACTAGCGGGGGGCGAGCAGTTCTTC.

The chain is built from TRBV4-1 and TRBJ1-2; no definite D call. CDR3 length: 13 amino acids. Deletions cut 0 bases from V and 4 bases from J, with 6 bases between. Looked up from germline, CDR1 is MGHRA and CDR2 is YSYEKL. For the CDR3, the DNA is TGCGCCAGCAGCCAAGATACAGTCTATGGCTACACCTTC. It yields the protein CASSQDTVYGYTF.

The chain uses TRBV19 and TRBJ2-5; 8 bases map to TRBD2. The CDR3 is 16 residues long. Germline CDR1 is LNHDA and CDR2 is SQIVND (reference sequence). V lost 3 bases to trimming and J lost 3 bases; unmatched junction nucleotides: 9. The CDR3 sequence is CASSMTTGGIKETQYF. Written as DNA, the CDR3 is TGTGCCAGTAGTATGACGACGGGGGGGATCAAAGAGACCCAGTACTTC. Based on the CDR3 plus reference TRBV19 and TRBJ2-5, the full variable domain is DGGITQSPKYLFRKEGQNVTLSCEQNLNHDAMYWYRQDPGQGLRLIYYSQIVNDFQKGDIAEGYSVSREKKESFPLTVTSAQKNPTAFYLCASSMTTGGIKETQYFGPGTRLLVL.

The gene calls are TRBV25-1 and TRBJ1-5, with unresolved D. Germline CDR1 is MGHDK and CDR2 is SYGVNS. CDR3 size: 15 residues. V dropped 8 bases and J dropped 2 bases, with 16 bases sitting between them. CDR3 amino acids: CASPSGGRCNQPQHF. CDR3 nucleotides: TGTGCCAGCCCCTCAGGAGGAAGGTGCAATCAGCCCCAGCATTTT.

The CDR3 region is CASSLTGQGPDTQYF. The DNA for the CDR3 is TGTGCCAGCAGCTTAACTGGACAGGGGCCAGATACGCAGTATTTT. The chain has TRBV7-2 and TRBJ2-3; 9 bases are a match to TRBD1. The CDR3 runs 15 residues. V trimming: 2 bases; J trimming: 4 bases; junction bases outside the gene matches: 4. Germline V gene lookup returns CDR1 SGHTA and CDR2 FQGNSA.